Listed below are T cell receptor beta chains from one sample, sequenced in a study of early stage breast cancer tumors. Here immunoSEQ multiplex PCR was the method, and the copy in TCRdb shows in-frame clones only, minus some. In the table there are tens of thousands of clones, around 75% of which are singletons. Specimen: blood. These receptors came from a person between 35 and 49 years old with breast cancer. The CDR3 runs from the conserved cysteine through the conserved F or W. D genes are given only for firm matches. A row's size may be missing; if present it is once, few, many or a size class.

d_call	v_call	j_call	clone_size	cdr3_aa	cdr3_nt
NA	TRBV2	TRBJ2-2	NA	CASRLRGAEELFF	TGTGCCAGCAGACTCCGGGGGGCCGAGGAGCTGTTTTTT
NA	TRBV5-1	TRBJ2-5	once	CASSLSAETQYF	TGCGCCAGCAGCCTTAGCGCGGAGACCCAGTACTTC
NA	TRBV5-1	TRBJ1-6	NA	CASSLEGGPSPLHF	TGCGCCAGCAGCTTGGAGGGTGGACCTTCACCCCTCCACTTT
TRBD2	TRBV7-9	TRBJ2-5	few	CASSSGRRTSGTLKETQYF	TGTGCCAGCAGCTCGGGACGGAGGACTAGCGGGACCCTTAAAGAGACCCAGTACTTC
NA	TRBV6-4	TRBJ2-3	NA	CASSDSGGEADTQYF	TGTGCCAGCAGTGACTCGGGGGGAGAGGCGGATACGCAGTATTTT
NA	TRBV2	TRBJ2-7	NA	CASSGLPLAEDYEQYF	TGTGCCAGCAGTGGGTTGCCACTAGCCGAAGACTACGAGCAGTACTTC
NA	TRBV11-3	TRBJ2-4	NA	CASSSQVTQYF	TGTGCCAGCAGCTCTCAAGTGACCCAATACTTC
NA	TRBV19	TRBJ2-1	NA	CASRTTQGYEQFF	TGTGCCAGTAGAACAACACAGGGATATGAGCAGTTCTTC
NA	TRBV7-2	TRBJ1-3	NA	CASSTKQGGGNTIYF	TGTGCCAGCAGCACTAAACAGGGTGGTGGAAACACCATATATTTT
NA	TRBV7-9	TRBJ1-1	NA	CASSKRDGEDTEAFF	TGTGCCAGCAGCAAACGGGACGGCGAGGACACTGAAGCTTTCTTT
NA	TRBV29-1	TRBJ1-1	NA	CSGRQLNTEAFF	TGCAGCGGCCGGCAATTGAACACTGAAGCTTTCTTT
TRBD2	TRBV19	TRBJ2-3	once	CASSRNSGRATDTQYF	TGTGCCAGTAGTAGGAATAGCGGGAGGGCCACAGATACGCAGTATTTT
NA	TRBV19	TRBJ2-3	NA	CASKRARQDTDTQYF	TGTGCCAGTAAACGGGCCCGACAGGACACAGATACGCAGTATTTT
NA	TRBV9	TRBJ1-3	few	CASSRAGGSGGNTIYF	TGTGCCAGCAGCCGCGCTGGGGGGAGTGGGGGAAACACCATATATTTT
TRBD1	TRBV6-5	TRBJ1-2	NA	CASSPTGINYGYTF	TGTGCCAGCAGTCCGACAGGGATTAACTATGGCTACACCTTC
NA	TRBV19	TRBJ1-1	once	CASSISVNTEAFF	TGTGCCAGTAGTATTTCGGTTAACACTGAAGCTTTCTTT
NA	TRBV4-3	TRBJ2-7	NA	CASSQDGGSSYEQYF	TGCGCCAGCAGCCAAGATGGCGGTAGCTCCTACGAGCAGTACTTC
TRBD2	TRBV28	TRBJ2-1	once	CASMRGGEGSNEQFF	TGTGCCAGCATGAGAGGCGGGGAGGGGAGCAATGAGCAGTTCTTC
TRBD1	TRBV30	TRBJ2-6	NA	CAWKRDRARSGANVLTF	TGTGCCTGGAAGAGGGACAGGGCGCGTTCTGGGGCCAACGTCCTGACTTTC
NA	TRBV7-2	TRBJ1-1	NA	CASSSQGLNTEAFF	TGTGCCAGCAGCTCCCAGGGGTTGAACACTGAAGCTTTCTTT
NA	TRBV18	TRBJ1-4	once	CASSPGRGEKLFF	TGTGCCAGCTCACCAGGCAGGGGCGAAAAACTGTTTTTT
NA	TRBV4-3	TRBJ2-3	NA	CASSQGPGGMATDTQYF	TGCGCCAGCAGCCAAGGGCCTGGAGGGATGGCCACAGATACGCAGTATTTT
NA	TRBV5-5	TRBJ1-5	NA	CASSSRGPYSNQPQHF	TGTGCCAGCAGCTCTCGGGGCCCCTATAGCAATCAGCCCCAGCATTTT
NA	TRBV10-3	TRBJ2-7	NA	CAISSPQEPYEQYF	TGTGCCATCAGTTCCCCACAGGAACCCTACGAGCAGTACTTC
NA	TRBV11-1	TRBJ2-1	NA	CASSLRDRAYNEQFF	TGTGCCAGCAGCCTCCGGGACCGGGCCTACAATGAGCAGTTCTTC
NA	TRBV30	TRBJ1-2	few	CAWSSPSYYTF	TGTGCCTGGAGTAGCCCCTCCTACTACACCTTC
NA	TRBV7-2	TRBJ2-1	NA	CASSLKAEYNEQFF	TGTGCCAGCAGCTTAAAGGCAGAATACAATGAGCAGTTCTTC
NA	TRBV2	TRBJ2-7	NA	CASTLGEGSSYEQYF	TGTGCCAGCACCCTAGGGGAAGGGTCTTCCTACGAGCAGTACTTC
TRBD1	TRBV30	TRBJ1-4	medium-sized	CATTGYNEKLFF	TGTGCCACGACAGGGTATAATGAAAAACTGTTTTTT
TRBD2	TRBV6-5	TRBJ2-7	NA	CASIGAGGPYEQYF	TGTGCCAGCATCGGAGCGGGAGGGCCGTACGAGCAGTACTTC
NA	TRBV10-3	TRBJ1-1	NA	CAISESLGNTEAFF	TGTGCCATCAGTGAGAGTTTAGGGAACACTGAAGCTTTCTTT
TRBD1	TRBV14	TRBJ2-7	NA	CASSRGGFRGEQYF	TGTGCCAGCAGCCGAGGGGGCTTTAGGGGCGAGCAGTACTTC
NA	TRBV18	TRBJ1-2	NA	CASSTTAIPNYGYTF	TGTGCCAGCTCAACGACAGCCATACCTAACTATGGCTACACCTTC
TRBD1	TRBV7-6	TRBJ2-3	NA	CASSYDRGTDTQYF	TGTGCCAGCAGCTATGACAGGGGCACAGATACGCAGTATTTT
NA	TRBV28	TRBJ1-5	NA	CASSPTGRGNQPQHF	TGTGCCAGCAGCCCTACAGGGAGGGGAAATCAGCCCCAGCATTTT
NA	TRBV28	TRBJ1-1	NA	CASSLGPNTEAFF	TGTGCCAGCAGTTTGGGTCCGAACACTGAAGCTTTCTTT
NA	TRBV5-4	TRBJ1-5	once	CASSFRGSGQPQHF	TGTGCCAGCAGCTTTAGAGGGTCTGGTCAGCCCCAGCATTTT
TRBD1	TRBV5-1	TRBJ1-1	NA	CASSFLRGRDTEAFF	TGCGCCAGCAGCTTTCTCAGGGGGCGAGACACTGAAGCTTTCTTT
TRBD1	TRBV10-3	TRBJ1-2	NA	CAISPGTGGNYGYTF	TGTGCCATCAGTCCCGGGACAGGGGGAAACTATGGCTACACCTTC
TRBD1	TRBV10-3	TRBJ1-1	few	CAISLQGWDTEAFF	TGTGCCATCAGCCTACAGGGGTGGGACACTGAAGCTTTCTTT
NA	TRBV11-3	TRBJ2-7	NA	CASSPDWDGPYEQYF	TGTGCCAGCAGCCCTGACTGGGACGGTCCCTACGAGCAGTACTTC
TRBD2	TRBV11-1	TRBJ2-2	NA	CASSQGLAGYGELFF	TGTGCCAGCAGCCAAGGACTAGCGGGATATGGGGAGCTGTTTTTT
TRBD2	TRBV29-1	TRBJ2-1	NA	CSVVLTSATYNEQFF	TGCAGCGTGGTCCTTACTAGCGCTACCTACAATGAGCAGTTCTTC
TRBD1	TRBV13	TRBJ1-2	NA	CASKTGGDYGYTF	TGTGCCAGCAAGACAGGGGGCGACTATGGCTACACCTTC
NA	TRBV2	TRBJ2-5	NA	CASSGSGGGEVTQYF	TGTGCCAGCAGTGGATCGGGGGGCGGTGAGGTGACCCAGTACTTC
NA	TRBV28	TRBJ2-1	few	CASKAPSSYNEQFF	TGTGCCAGCAAGGCCCCGAGCTCCTACAATGAGCAGTTCTTC
NA	TRBV6-6	TRBJ2-3	NA	CASSGAGKGADTQYF	TGTGCCAGCAGTGGAGCGGGAAAGGGGGCAGATACGCAGTATTTT
NA	TRBV27	TRBJ2-7	NA	CASSSSGYEQYF	TGTGCCAGCAGTTCGTCAGGCTACGAGCAGTACTTC
NA	TRBV30	TRBJ1-4	NA	CAWSNLRGATNEKLFF	TGTGCCTGGAGTAACCTGCGTGGTGCAACTAATGAAAAACTGTTTTTT
NA	TRBV28	TRBJ2-7	few	CASGTQGEGSYEQYF	TGTGCCAGCGGAACCCAGGGTGAGGGCTCCTACGAGCAGTACTTC
TRBD1	TRBV27	TRBJ1-6	NA	CASSPQGGHSPLHF	TGTGCCAGCAGTCCACAGGGGGGTCATTCACCCCTCCACTTT